This T cell receptor beta chain was sequenced during a study of blood T cells in healthy people across ages. This clonotype has only one observation. A much larger clone is a single base away; this may be a read error. Alongside a J-beta primer mix, a sample-barcoded 5' primer served in a second PCR lasting roughly 6 to 11 cycles. TCRdb re-called the 5' RACE reads through MiXCR, storing one row per CDR3 protein. Of 1.5 million to 1.8 million distinct CDR3 sequences in the sample, approximately 42% are singletons; the top ten hold less than 5%. Sequencing was carried out using blood. The clonotype comes from a woman under 30 in good health.

The CDR3 bases are TGCGCCAGCAGCCAAGACGGGACTGGCAATGGGCAGTTCTTC. This encodes CASSQDGTGNGQFF. The rearrangement links TRBV4-3 to TRBJ2-1, with a weak D call TRBD2 (6 bases). The CDR3 is 14 amino acids. Looked up from germline, CDR1 is LGHNA and CDR2 is YSLEER.